Presented here are 30 T cell receptor beta chains from one specimen sequenced in a study of control samples from healthy donors and cancer patients. Using immunoSEQ multiplex PCR, the repertoire was profiled, and TCRdb retains in-frame clones only, with some absent. The sample shows some 150,000 clones, about 94% of them seen only once. The source material was PBMCs. The receptors were gathered from a man between 60 and 75 years old with colorectal cancer.

V usage is TRBV2 and J usage is TRBJ2-7, with 11 bases aligning to TRBD2. The CDR3 extends over 15 amino acids. After removal of 6 bases from V and 2 bases from J, the junction contained 6 bases not matched to a gene. Germline assignment: CDR1 SNHLY and CDR2 FYNNEI. In nucleotides, the CDR3 is TGTGCCAGCAGACTATCTAGCGGGGGGACCTACGAGCAGTACTTC. It encodes CASRLSSGGTYEQYF.

The chain recombines TRBV7-2 with TRBJ2-7, with D tentatively TRBD1 or TRBD2 (5 bases each). This CDR3 contains 16 residues. Trimming pared 3 bases from V and 2 bases from J, leaving 17 bases between. Germline V gene sequence: CDR1 SGHTA, CDR2 FQGNSA. The CDR3, as DNA: TGTGCCAGCAGCTTGCTACCCCGGACGGGGCCCTACGAGCAGTACTTC. It yields the protein CASSLLPRTGPYEQYF.

The chain uses TRBV12-3 or TRBV12-4 and TRBJ2-2; no definite D call. The CDR3 sequence is 12 residues long. V shed 3 bases and J shed 6 bases, with 5 bases lying between them. The CDR3 sequence: CASSFRPGELFF. CDR3 bases: TGTGCCAGCAGTTTCCGGCCCGGGGAGCTGTTTTTT.

V and J are TRBV19 and TRBJ2-1; 11 bases are shared with TRBD1. CDR1 and CDR2 (germline): LNHDA, SQIVND (reference sequence). Trimming took 6 bases from V and 8 from J; bases not matched to a gene: 9. CDR3 length: 15 amino acids. The CDR3 DNA sequence: TGTGCCAGTAGGCGAACCGGGACAGGGGGGTATGAGCAGTTCTTC. Translating gives CASRRTGTGGYEQFF.

This clone has just one count. The rearrangement links TRBV12-3 or TRBV12-4 to TRBJ2-3, with D unresolved. This CDR3 comprises 12 residues. Trimming left V 3 bases short and J 8 bases short, with 9 bases between. CDR3 bases: TGTGCCAGCAGTTTTCCCTGGAGTACGCAGTATTTT. Translation gives CASSFPWSTQYF.

This clone was observed once. V and J are TRBV5-6 and TRBJ2-5, with TRBD2 identical over 7 bases. V lost 0 bases, J lost 5 bases, and 1 base stayed unmatched. CDR1 SGHDT and CDR2 YYEEEE come from the germline V gene. The CDR3 covers 13 residues. The CDR3, as DNA: TGTGCCAGCAGCTTGGACGGGGGGGAGACCCAGTACTTC. As protein: CASSLDGGETQYF. Drawing the rest from reference TRBV5-6 and TRBJ2-5, the complete variable domain is DAGVTQSPTHLIKTRGQQVTLRCSPKSGHDTVSWYQQALGQGPQFIFQYYEEEERQRGNFPDRFSGHQFPNYSSELNVNALLLGDSALYLCASSLDGGETQYFGPGTRLLVL.

The chain employs TRBV3-1 (or the pseudogene TRBV3-2) and TRBJ2-5; 10 nucleotides align to TRBD1. There are 15 residues in the CDR3. Germline V gene sequence: CDR1 LGHDT, CDR2 YNNKEL (reference sequence). J gave up 3 bases and V 1 base, and 2 bases lay outside the gene matches. CDR3 DNA sequence: TGTGCCAGCAGCCAAGTAGGACAGGGGGAAGAGACCCAGTACTTC. It yields the protein CASSQVGQGEETQYF.

The chain uses TRBV6-4 and TRBJ1-2; a weak D match, TRBD1 (6 bases). The CDR3 is 15 residues long. Germline loops: CDR1 MRHNA, CDR2 SNTAGT. With 5 bases removed from V and 8 bases from J, the gap between germline ends came to 21 bases. The CDR3 here is CASSPSSTGLRGYTF. The CDR3 bases are TGTGCCAGCAGTCCTAGTTCAACAGGGCTGAGGGGCTACACCTTC.

The rearrangement uses TRBV15 and TRBJ1-2, with 9 nucleotides matching TRBD1. Germline CDR1 is LNHNV and CDR2 is YYDKDF (reference sequence). V gave up 0 bases and J gave up 2 bases; unmatched junction bases: 4. CDR3 length equals 16 residues. The CDR3 nucleotides read TGTGCCACCAGCAGAGATGCGGGACAGGGCAACTATGGCTACACCTTC. It is translated as CATSRDAGQGNYGYTF.

This sequence joins TRBV12-3 or TRBV12-4 and TRBJ1-2; D is unclear. Between the trimmed V and J ends, which lost 4 bases and 8 bases, there was a span of 11 bases. The CDR3 is made up of 12 amino acids. This chain's CDR3 is CASSWWAEGYTF. The CDR3 bases are TGTGCCAGCAGTTGGTGGGCGGAGGGCTACACCTTC.

V is TRBV30 and J is TRBJ2-1, with 13 bases lining up with TRBD2. The V gene end was trimmed by 5 bases and the J gene end by 0 bases; junction bases not matched to a gene: 4. Germline lookup yields CDR1 GTSNPN and CDR2 SVGIG (reference sequence). The CDR3 totals 16 residues. The CDR3 loop is CAWSGLAGISYNEQFF. In nucleotides, the CDR3 is TGTGCCTGGTCGGGACTAGCGGGGATCTCCTACAATGAGCAGTTCTTC. Full variable domain (missing parts from reference TRBV30 and TRBJ2-1): SQTIHQWPATLVQPVGSPLSLECTVEGTSNPNLYWYRQAAGRGLQLLFYSVGIGQISSEVPQNLSASRPQDRQFILSSKKLLLSDSGFYLCAWSGLAGISYNEQFFGPGTRLTVL.

This chain uses TRBV6-5 with TRBJ1-2; D not resolved. The CDR3 is 15 residues long. Germline-derived CDR1 and CDR2 are MNHEY and SVGAGI. V was shortened by 5 bases and J by 6 bases, with 19 bases between the two germline ends. The CDR3: CASSLSGSGDDGYTF. CDR3 sequence (DNA): TGTGCCAGCAGTCTATCAGGAAGCGGAGACGATGGCTACACCTTC.

This clone was seen only once. The rearrangement links TRBV11-2 to TRBJ2-5; weak D call: TRBD2 (5 bases). The CDR3 spans 16 residues. Germline V CDR1 and CDR2: SGHAT, FQNNGV. Trimming shortened V by 3 bases and J by 4 bases, and 18 bases separated the two germline ends. The CDR3 here is CASSLNSGEKGETQYF. The DNA for the CDR3 is TGTGCCAGCAGCTTGAACTCCGGGGAGAAAGGAGAGACCCAGTACTTC.

This chain links TRBV14 with TRBJ2-7, with D perhaps TRBD1 (5 bases). Germline loops: CDR1 SGHDN, CDR2 FVKESK. This CDR3 has 13 residues. Trimming left V 0 bases short and J 2 bases short, with 5 bases between. CDR3 sequence: CASSQEGPYEQYF. For the CDR3, the DNA is TGTGCCAGCAGCCAAGAGGGGCCCTACGAGCAGTACTTC.

The chain carries TRBV4-1 and TRBJ2-1, with TRBD2 identical over 9 bases. There are 15 residues in the CDR3. The germline V gene has CDR1 MGHRA and CDR2 YSYEKL. With 1 base clipped from V and 15 bases from J, the junction kept 13 bases outside the gene matches. DNA of the CDR3: TGCGCCAGCAGCCAAGCGGGCGGGGGGGGGTTCAAGCCGTTCTTC. Translating it yields CASSQAGGGGFKPFF.

The chain uses TRBV7-2 and TRBJ2-7; either TRBD1 or TRBD2 may fit D (5 bases each). The V gene lost 2 bases and the J gene lost 7 bases, with 12 bases spanning the gap. Germline assignment: CDR1 SGHTA and CDR2 FQGNSA. CDR3 length: 13 residues. CDR3 nucleotides: TGTGCCAGCAGCTTACCCGGGACGGGGGAGCAGTACTTC. It translates to CASSLPGTGEQYF.

This clone came up once. This chain links TRBV3-1 (or the pseudogene TRBV3-2) with TRBJ2-7; the D is unclear. The CDR3 consists of 12 residues. Germline V lookup: CDR1 LGHDT, CDR2 YNNKEL (reference sequence). Between the trimmed V and J ends, which lost 0 bases and 4 bases, there was a span of 4 bases. CDR3 sequence (DNA): TGTGCCAGCAGCCAAGATTATTACGAGCAGTACTTC. This translates into CASSQDYYEQYF.

This clone was recorded once. The chain carries TRBV6-5 and TRBJ1-1, with a possible D match to TRBD1 (6 bases). CDR3 length: 12 residues. Germline CDR1 and CDR2: MNHEY and SVGAGI. Trimming left V 6 bases short and J 8 bases short, with 13 bases between. Here the CDR3 reads CASSSLGTEAFF. CDR3 coding DNA: TGTGCCAGCAGCTCCCTCGGGACAGAAGCTTTCTTT.

V and J are TRBV4-1 and TRBJ1-2; unclear D gene. Germline CDR1 is MGHRA and CDR2 is YSYEKL. This CDR3 has 17 amino acids. Trimming removed 4 bases at V and 1 base at J, with 19 bases between. The CDR3 spells CASSPGPPRENNYGYTF. The DNA of the CDR3 is TGCGCCAGCAGCCCAGGCCCCCCGCGGGAGAATAACTATGGCTACACCTTC.

This clone showed up just a few times. The chain employs TRBV5-1 and TRBJ1-1, with a possible D match to TRBD1 (5 bases). The CDR3 consists of 14 residues. V dropped 3 bases and J dropped 0 bases, with 9 bases sitting between them. The V gene's germline CDR1 is SGHRS and CDR2 YFSETQ. For the CDR3, the DNA is TGCGCCAGCAGCTCGGGGACGATGAACACTGAAGCTTTCTTT. It specifies CASSSGTMNTEAFF.

The V gene is TRBV27, the J gene TRBJ2-7, with D possibly being TRBD2 (6 bases). V was cut by 3 bases and J by 3 bases, with 6 bases left in between. CDR3 size: 12 residues. The germline gives CDR1 MNHEY, CDR2 SMNVEV (reference sequence). The DNA for the CDR3 is TGTGCCAGCAGTTTGGAGGGCTACGAGCAGTACTTC. Amino acids: CASSLEGYEQYF.

A remark on this clone: The identical CDR3 is also encoded by other nucleotide sequences in the sample. This chain connects TRBV3-1 (or the pseudogene TRBV3-2) to TRBJ1-1; D uncertain. Germline CDR1 reads LGHDT; CDR2 reads YNNKEL (reference sequence). The CDR3 covers 13 residues. V gave up 2 bases and J gave up 3 bases, with 7 bases separating them. Here the CDR3 reads CASSQLRDTEAFF. The CDR3 DNA follows: TGTGCCAGCAGCCAATTGAGGGACACTGAAGCTTTCTTT.

The V gene is TRBV6-5, the J gene TRBJ1-2; 7 bases fit TRBD1. Germline CDR1 MNHEY, CDR2 SVGAGI. The trim removed 5 bases at V and 0 bases at J, leaving 6 bases unmatched. The CDR3 length is 15 residues. CDR3 region: CASSKQGLANYGYTF. The CDR3, as DNA: TGTGCCAGCAGTAAACAGGGGCTAGCTAACTATGGCTACACCTTC.

This clone appeared once. The V and J genes are TRBV3-1 (or the pseudogene TRBV3-2) and TRBJ1-2; weak D call: TRBD1 (5 bases). CDR1 and CDR2 from the germline V gene are LGHDT and YNNKEL (reference sequence). Trimming left V 0 bases short and J 3 bases short, with 11 bases between. This CDR3 comprises 15 residues. The CDR3 loop is CASSQDFDRHYGYTF. DNA of the CDR3: TGTGCCAGCAGCCAAGATTTTGACAGACACTATGGCTACACCTTC.

The V gene is TRBV6-5, the J gene TRBJ2-7, with 8 bases that match TRBD1. This CDR3 has 15 residues. Trimming took 6 bases from V and 5 from J; bases not matched to a gene: 12. Germline values: CDR1 MNHEY, CDR2 SVGAGI. CDR3 sequence: CASRLAGQGKDEQYF. The CDR3 nucleotides are TGTGCCAGCAGATTAGCTGGACAGGGCAAGGACGAGCAGTACTTC.

V usage is TRBV19 and J usage is TRBJ1-5, with D possibly TRBD1 on 6 matching bases. Germline CDR1 LNHDA, CDR2 SQIVND (reference sequence). The CDR3 is 15 residues long. Trimming took off 3 bases at V and 5 bases at J, with 14 bases between the two ends. The CDR3 spells CASSIRGGSYQPQHF. DNA of the CDR3: TGTGCCAGTAGTATTCGGGGGGGCAGCTATCAGCCCCAGCATTTT. Variable domain in full (rest from reference TRBV19 and TRBJ1-5): DGGITQSPKYLFRKEGQNVTLSCEQNLNHDAMYWYRQDPGQGLRLIYYSQIVNDFQKGDIAEGYSVSREKKESFPLTVTSAQKNPTAFYLCASSIRGGSYQPQHFGDGTRLSIL.

Concerning this clone itself: Other nucleotide sequences from this sample produce the same CDR3. CDR3 DNA: TGCAGCGTTGAAGAAGGAGTCTCTAACACCGGGGAGCTGTTTTTT. Amino acids: CSVEEGVSNTGELFF. The V gene is TRBV29-1, the J gene TRBJ2-2; no reliable D call. This CDR3 has 15 residues. Trimming stripped 0 bases from V and 2 bases from J, with 10 bases between. Germline V gives CDR1 SQVTM, CDR2 ANQGSEA.

This clone was picked up one time. The rearrangement joins TRBV27 to TRBJ1-5; D unresolved. The CDR3 runs 19 residues. The germline CDR1 and CDR2 sequences are MNHEY and SMNVEV (reference sequence). Trimming removed 0 bases from V and 7 bases from J, with 25 bases in between. The CDR3 bases are TGTGCCAGCAGTTTATCCCCTCGCCTTGGTAAAGCCGTCCCACAGCCCCAGCATTTT. Translating it yields CASSLSPRLGKAVPQPQHF.

This clone was observed a single time. The gene calls are TRBV19 and TRBJ2-7; D may be TRBD2 (5 bases). CDR1 and CDR2 (germline): LNHDA, SQIVND (reference sequence). The CDR3 is 11 residues long. V was cut by 10 bases and J by 1 base, with 8 bases left in between. CDR3 amino acids: CATRASYEQYF. Written as DNA, the CDR3 is TGTGCCACGAGGGCGTCCTACGAGCAGTACTTC.

This sequence joins TRBV20-1 and TRBJ1-3, with D uncertain. V shed 1 base and J shed 2 bases, with 0 bases lying between them. Looked up from germline, CDR1 is DFQATT and CDR2 is SNEGSKA (reference sequence). This CDR3 region has 11 residues. The CDR3 protein is CSARAGNTIYF. The CDR3 nucleotides read TGCAGTGCTAGAGCTGGAAACACCATATATTTT.